One and the same sample provided the 23 T cell receptor beta chains below, sequenced in a study of T cells in Graves' hyperthyroidism and ophthalmopathy. RNA transcripts gave rise to amplified TCR beta CDR3 regions. TCR CDR3 underwent first-round RT-PCR with the HTBI primer set. From the multiplex PCR reads, TCRdb called clonotypes with MiXCR, one entry per CDR3 protein. This table holds about 420,000 distinct CDR3 sequences, 15% to 19% found once. Sequenced input: blood. The receptors were sampled from a woman younger than 30 with Graves' hyperthyroidism.

This clonotype was detected a few times. The chain has TRBV18 and TRBJ2-2, with D possibly being TRBD1 (6 bases). The CDR3 consists of 16 residues. V lost 3 bases, J lost 3 bases, and 14 bases lay in between. CDR1 is KGHSH, CDR2 LQKENI, per germline. The CDR3 DNA reads as TGTGCCAGCTCACCGGGGACAAACGCGCACACCGGGGAGCTGTTTTTT. It is translated as CASSPGTNAHTGELFF.

This clonotype was counted ten times or more. This rearrangement joins TRBV20-1 to TRBJ2-2, with 9 bases matching TRBD2. CDR3 length equals 14 residues. The trim removed 3 bases at V and 5 bases at J, leaving 4 bases unmatched. CDR1 and CDR2 (germline): DFQATT, SNEGSKA (reference sequence). The CDR3 is CSARWSGGTGELFF. CDR3 nucleotide sequence: TGCAGTGCTAGGTGGAGCGGGGGGACCGGGGAGCTGTTTTTT.

This clonotype was counted many times. In DNA form, the CDR3 reads TGCAGTGCTAGAGAGGCTAGCGGGGTAGAGACCCAGTACTTC. This translates into CSAREASGVETQYF. V gene TRBV20-1 combines with J gene TRBJ2-5, with 9 bases fitting TRBD2. This CDR3 spans 14 amino acids. Germline V lookup: CDR1 DFQATT, CDR2 SNEGSKA (reference sequence). V lost 0 bases to trimming and J lost 4 bases; unmatched junction nucleotides: 3.

V is TRBV6-5 and J is TRBJ2-6; tentative D call: TRBD1 (6 bases). The ends were cut back, 3 bases at V and 1 base at J, with 16 bases in the middle. The CDR3 sequence is 18 residues long. Germline V gene sequence: CDR1 MNHEY, CDR2 SVGAGI. CDR3 DNA: TGTGCCAGCAGTTATTCCAGGGGCCGGTTTTCTGGGGCCAACGTCCTGACTTTC. Protein product: CASSYSRGRFSGANVLTF.

V gene TRBV7-8 combines with J gene TRBJ2-1; 14 bases are a match to TRBD2. CDR1 and CDR2 (germline): SGHVS, FQNEAQ. The CDR3 loop spans 18 amino acids. The J segment lost 3 bases and the V segment lost 1 base, leaving 5 bases of the junction unmatched. CDR3 sequence (DNA): TGTGCCAGCAGCTTAGAACTTGGACTAGCGGGGGGCTACAATGAGCAGTTCTTC. Protein: CASSLELGLAGGYNEQFF.

Turning to this clonotype: Possible read error: a much larger clone is one base away. This chain links TRBV28 with TRBJ2-1; 9 positions match TRBD1. The CDR3 is 17 residues long. Per the germline V gene, CDR1 is MDHEN and CDR2 is SYDVKM. The CDR3 DNA sequence: TGTGCCAGCAGTTTACCCCGGACAGGGGTAGAGTACAATGGGCAGTTCTTC. Amino acids: CASSLPRTGVEYNGQFF.

The J gene is TRBJ1-2, the V gene TRBV10-3; TRBD1 agrees at 10 bases. The CDR3 consists of 12 residues. Per the germline V gene, CDR1 is ENHRY and CDR2 is SYGVKD. The junction had 3 bases not matched to a gene; V was cut back by 10 bases and J by 4 bases. CDR3 amino acids: CATGTGVYGYTF. The DNA of the CDR3 is TGTGCCACAGGGACAGGGGTCTATGGCTACACCTTC.

This clonotype was recorded at least ten times. The V and J genes are TRBV12-3 or TRBV12-4 and TRBJ1-2; weak D call: TRBD1 (6 bases). This CDR3 has 13 residues. Trimming pared 5 bases from V and 4 bases from J, leaving 11 bases between. The CDR3 region has the DNA TGTGCCAGCAGTGCCAGGGGTGCCTATGGCTACACCTTC. Its protein is CASSARGAYGYTF.

The chain couples TRBV7-3 to TRBJ2-2, with TRBD2 identical over 12 bases. The CDR3 consists of 17 residues. CDR1 and CDR2 (germline): SGHTA, FQGTGA. J lost 2 bases, V lost 6 bases, and 7 bases had no gene match. The DNA of the CDR3 is TGTGCCAGCAGGGTTACTAGCGGGGGGTATAACACCGGGGAGCTGTTTTTT. Translation: CASRVTSGGYNTGELFF.

This clonotype was observed many times. V is TRBV2 and J is TRBJ1-4; tentative D call: TRBD1 (6 bases). V lost 6 bases and J 7 bases, leaving 18 bases between the germline ends. Germline CDR1 SNHLY, CDR2 FYNNEI. The CDR3 covers 15 residues. CDR3 sequence reads: CASRPTAGAGEKLFF. CDR3 bases: TGTGCCAGCAGACCCACAGCGGGGGCGGGTGAAAAACTGTTTTTT.

This clonotype was counted only a few times. V and J are TRBV6-1 and TRBJ1-6, with 7 nucleotides matching TRBD1. This CDR3 spans 15 amino acids. In germline, CDR1 is MNHNS, CDR2 SASEGT. The ends lost 6 bases at V and 5 bases at J; junction bases unmatched: 7. The DNA of the CDR3 is TGTGCCAGCAGACTCTCCGGGACAGATAATTCACCCCTCCACTTT. Protein sequence: CASRLSGTDNSPLHF.

The V gene is TRBV2, the J gene TRBJ2-7, with 8 bases lining up with TRBD1. Trimming removed 10 bases from V and 5 bases from J; junction bases left unmatched: 7. The CDR3 has 12 residues. Germline CDR1 SNHLY, CDR2 FYNNEI. The CDR3 nucleotides read TGTGCCAACCGTGACAGGGGCAACGAGCAGTACTTC. Translation: CANRDRGNEQYF.

This clonotype turned up a few times. V gene TRBV20-1 combines with J gene TRBJ1-5, with TRBD1 matching 8 bases. Per the germline V gene, CDR1 is DFQATT and CDR2 is SNEGSKA (reference sequence). The CDR3 has 14 residues. Trimming took 4 bases from V and 3 from J; bases not matched to a gene: 5. The CDR3 nucleotides are TGCAGTGCTACCTCGGACAGGGTCAATCAGCCCCAGCATTTT. Protein sequence: CSATSDRVNQPQHF.

This clonotype was counted at least ten times. J is TRBJ2-2 and V is TRBV20-1, with 10 bases fitting TRBD2. This CDR3 contains 17 residues. Germline trimming cut 1 base from V and 4 bases from J; bases unmatched to any gene: 9. Germline CDR1 is DFQATT and CDR2 is SNEGSKA (reference sequence). CDR3 amino acids: CSARAVYSGRTTGELFF. CDR3 coding DNA: TGCAGTGCTAGAGCTGTTTATAGCGGGAGGACCACCGGGGAGCTGTTTTTT.

The rearrangement links TRBV2 to TRBJ2-3; 7 bases map to TRBD1. CDR1 is SNHLY and CDR2 is FYNNEI in the germline V gene. The ends lost 1 base at V and 0 bases at J; junction bases unmatched: 4. The CDR3 loop spans 16 amino acids. CDR3: CASSEEGAVSTDTQYF. CDR3 in DNA: TGTGCCAGCAGTGAAGAGGGGGCGGTTAGCACAGATACGCAGTATTTT.

J is TRBJ2-1 and V is TRBV5-1; TRBD2 might be the D (6 bases). From germline, CDR1 is SGHRS and CDR2 YFSETQ. This CDR3 spans 18 amino acids. The V and J ends lost 2 bases and 4 bases respectively, with 22 bases between them. The CDR3 here is CASSFFPILRDSYNEQFF. Here the CDR3 DNA reads TGCGCCAGCAGCTTTTTTCCCATTCTCCGGGACTCATACAATGAGCAGTTCTTC.

Concerning this clonotype: This sequence may be a read error, since a much larger clone differs from it by one base. The chain has TRBV7-9 and TRBJ1-2; TRBD1 is a possible D gene (5 bases). This CDR3 spans 13 amino acids. The V gene's germline CDR1 is SEHNR and CDR2 FQNEAQ (reference sequence). CDR3 in amino acids: CASSFWTSYGCTF. The CDR3 region has the DNA TGTGCCAGCAGCTTTTGGACAAGTTATGGCTGCACCTTC.

In this sample, this clonotype turned up many times. The genes are TRBV7-2 and TRBJ2-1; 8 nucleotides align to TRBD1. Germline CDR1 reads SGHTA; CDR2 reads FQGNSA. J lost 5 bases, V lost 5 bases, and 11 bases had no gene match. The CDR3 is 16 residues long. The CDR3 here is CASSLHTGGLNNEQFF. As DNA, the CDR3 is TGTGCCAGCAGCCTTCATACAGGGGGTTTAAACAATGAGCAGTTCTTC. Using reference TRBV7-2 and TRBJ2-1 for the parts outside the CDR3, the full variable domain is GAGVSQSPSNKVTEKGKDVELRCDPISGHTALYWYRQSLGQGLEFLIYFQGNSAPDKSGLPSDRFSAERTGGSVSTLTIQRTQQEDSAVYLCASSLHTGGLNNEQFFGPGTRLTVL.

This clonotype has a count of ten or more. The chain combines TRBV6-1 with TRBJ2-7; D uncertain. The length of the CDR3 is 12 residues. Germline loops: CDR1 MNHNS, CDR2 SASEGT. V lost 7 bases, J lost 6 bases, and 13 bases lay in between. The CDR3 DNA is TGTGCCAGCATAAGATCGGCACTCGAGCAGTACTTC. This sequence encodes CASIRSALEQYF.

In its sample, this clonotype was seen once. V and J are TRBV12-3 or TRBV12-4 and TRBJ1-2; the D gene is possibly TRBD1 (6 bases). V was pared by 8 bases and J by 4 bases, with 20 bases between. This CDR3 is 15 amino acids long. The CDR3 sequence: CASGGGGRWSYGYTF. The DNA of the CDR3 is TGTGCCAGCGGGGGAGGGGGGAGGTGGTCCTATGGCTACACCTTC.

This clonotype was seen at least ten times. The chain has TRBV20-1 and TRBJ2-7; 9 bases map to TRBD2. Trimming took 0 bases from V and 5 from J; bases not matched to a gene: 14. Germline loops: CDR1 DFQATT, CDR2 SNEGSKA (reference sequence). CDR3 length: 17 amino acids. The CDR3 nucleotides are TGCAGTGCTAGAGATCGGTCGGGTAGCGGGAGAGAAAACGAGCAGTACTTC. This encodes CSARDRSGSGRENEQYF.

This clonotype was seen at least ten times. The chain employs TRBV5-1 and TRBJ1-4, with D possibly being TRBD1 (6 bases). V was shortened by 4 bases and J by 7 bases, with 14 bases between the two germline ends. CDR3 length: 14 amino acids. Germline V gene sequence: CDR1 SGHRS, CDR2 YFSETQ. The CDR3 region is CASSPRGLGEKLFF. The CDR3 nucleotides read TGCGCCAGCAGCCCTAGGGGGTTGGGTGAAAAACTGTTTTTT.

This clonotype was seen repeatedly, ten times or more. The chain uses TRBV11-2 and TRBJ2-7, with D possibly being TRBD1 or TRBD2 (5 bases each). V was shortened by 5 bases and J by 4 bases, with 15 bases between the two germline ends. Germline CDR1 reads SGHAT; CDR2 reads FQNNGV. The CDR3 is 14 residues long. The DNA for the CDR3 is TGTGCCAGCAGCCACGGGGCGTGGGGGTACGAGCAGTACTTC. Protein sequence: CASSHGAWGYEQYF.